The 29 T cell receptor beta chains below come from one sample, sequenced in a study of blood T cell repertoires in COVID-19. Clones were sequenced by immunoSEQ multiplex PCR, and TCRdb holds only the in-frame ones, with some missing. The sample carries about 68,000 clones, about 86% recorded once. Sequencing was done on a sample of peripheral blood. These receptors came from a woman aged 55-70 years with acute or convalescent COVID-19.

CDR3 amino acids: CASSESVNNEQFF. The CDR3 DNA follows: TGTGCCAGCAGTGAATCGGTGAACAATGAGCAGTTCTTC. This sequence joins TRBV25-1 and TRBJ2-1, with D unresolved. From germline, CDR1 is MGHDK and CDR2 SYGVNS. The CDR3 is 13 amino acids. Between the trimmed V and J ends, which lost 1 base and 5 bases, there was a span of 6 bases.

The chain links TRBV15 to TRBJ1-1, with 8 bases fitting TRBD1. The ends lost 1 base at V and 1 base at J; junction bases unmatched: 5. Germline V gene data show CDR1 as LNHNV and CDR2 as YYDKDF (reference sequence). CDR3 size: 16 residues. DNA of the CDR3: TGTGCCACCAGCAGAGTGCCCGGGACAGGGAACACTGAAGCTTTCTTT. Translating it yields CATSRVPGTGNTEAFF.

For the CDR3, the DNA is TGCAGCGTAGCCGTAGGACTAGCGGGAGGTGTCTACGAGCAGTACTTC. This translates into CSVAVGLAGGVYEQYF. The chain employs TRBV29-1 and TRBJ2-7; 14 bases line up with TRBD2. The CDR3 is made up of 16 amino acids. The junction had 10 bases not matched to a gene; V was cut back by 6 bases and J by 3 bases. Germline assignment: CDR1 SQVTM and CDR2 ANQGSEA.

About this clone itself: At one boundary the junction diverges from the germline segment, which might be a read error. The chain couples TRBV7-7 to TRBJ2-2, with D maybe TRBD1 (7 bases). The CDR3 has 15 amino acids. The germline gives CDR1 SSHAT, CDR2 FNYEAQ (reference sequence). The chain's CDR3 is CASSRDRAGTGELFF. The CDR3 DNA follows: TGTGCTAGCAGCCGAGACAGGGCGGGGACCGGGGAGCTGTTTTTT.

This chain uses TRBV27 with TRBJ1-1; D is perhaps TRBD1 (6 bases). Germline V gene sequence: CDR1 MNHEY, CDR2 SMNVEV (reference sequence). V was shortened by 3 bases and J by 8 bases, with 19 bases between the two germline ends. The CDR3 covers 15 residues. CDR3 sequence (DNA): TGTGCCAGCAGTTTTAGGAGAGGGGGGGGTTGGGAAGCTTTCTTT. The encoded protein is CASSFRRGGGWEAFF.

This chain uses TRBV24-1 with TRBJ2-5; the D is unclear. V was cut by 4 bases and J by 2 bases, with 10 bases left in between. The CDR3 is 14 amino acids. CDR1 and CDR2 from the germline V gene are KGHDR and SFDVKD. CDR3 residues: CATSDEMTQETQYF. The DNA of the CDR3 is TGTGCCACCAGTGACGAAATGACACAAGAGACCCAGTACTTC.

The rearrangement uses TRBV18 and TRBJ1-4, with 9 bases fitting TRBD1. The CDR3 is made up of 14 amino acids. V was pared by 8 bases and J by 9 bases, with 10 bases of the junction left unmatched. Germline CDR1 is KGHSH and CDR2 is LQKENI. In DNA form, the CDR3 reads TGTGCCAGCCCAATACCGGGACAGGGTCAAAAACTGTTTTTT. This gives the protein CASPIPGQGQKLFF.

This clone has just one count. The gene calls are TRBV10-2 and TRBJ2-5; 10 nucleotides line up with TRBD2. The J segment lost 1 base and the V segment lost 7 bases, leaving 3 bases of the junction unmatched. Looked up from germline, CDR1 is WSHSY and CDR2 is SAAADI. There are 14 residues in the CDR3. The CDR3 nucleotides read TGCGCCAGCACCAGGACTAGCGGCCAAGAGACCCAGTACTTC. Translated: CASTRTSGQETQYF.

In its sample, this clone was seen a few times. The chain couples TRBV19 to TRBJ2-6; the match to TRBD1 covers 10 bases. The CDR3 covers 17 residues. Germline CDR1 and CDR2: LNHDA and SQIVND (reference sequence). V lost 4 bases, J lost 1 base, and 4 bases stayed unmatched. Here the CDR3 DNA reads TGTGCCAGTAGTAATCCGGGACAGGGGTCTGGGGCCAACGTCCTGACTTTC. Translation gives CASSNPGQGSGANVLTF.

The rearrangement links TRBV18 to TRBJ1-4; D remains ambiguous. This CDR3 is built from 13 residues. Germline CDR1 is KGHSH and CDR2 is LQKENI. V lost 5 bases and J 8 bases, leaving 12 bases between the germline ends. The CDR3 DNA follows: TGTGCCAGCTCATCTTCCGGGAAAGAAAAACTGTTTTTT. Its translation is CASSSSGKEKLFF. Full variable domain (remainder filled in from reference TRBV18 and TRBJ1-4): NAGVMQNPRHLVRRRGQEARLRCSPMKGHSHVYWYRQLPEEGLKFMVYLQKENIIDESGMPKERFSAEFPKEGPSILRIQQVVRGDSAAYFCASSSSGKEKLFFGSGTQLSVL.

The V call is TRBV2, the J call TRBJ1-2; 7 bases are a match to TRBD1. The CDR3 runs 13 residues. CDR1 and CDR2 (germline): SNHLY, FYNNEI. The V and J ends lost 6 bases and 2 bases, in that order; junction bases with no gene match: 3. CDR3 amino acids: CASRGQDNYGYTF. The CDR3 nucleotides read TGTGCCAGCAGAGGACAGGACAACTATGGCTACACCTTC.

The chain combines TRBV10-1 with TRBJ2-1, with D tentatively TRBD2 (7 bases). CDR1 is WNHNN, CDR2 SYGVQD, per germline (reference sequence). CDR3 length equals 13 residues. V was clipped by 0 bases and J by 10 bases, with 10 bases between them. The CDR3 coding sequence is TGCGCCAGCAGTGAGTCAGGGGGAGGGGAGCAGTTCTTC. It yields the protein CASSESGGGEQFF.

The chain employs TRBV7-3 and TRBJ1-3; 8 bases map to TRBD1. Germline V gene sequence: CDR1 SGHTA, CDR2 FQGTGA. Trimming cost V 3 bases and J 2 bases; bases outside gene matches: 24. The CDR3 runs to 22 residues. The CDR3 sequence is CASSFRENIDLSDRETGNTIYF. The CDR3 nucleotides are TGTGCCAGCAGCTTCCGGGAGAATATTGATTTATCGGACAGGGAGACTGGAAACACCATATATTTT.

The DNA for the CDR3 is TGTGCCAGCAGTTTTCAAACAGGGTACAATGAGCAGTTCTTC. This sequence encodes CASSFQTGYNEQFF. The chain has TRBV27 and TRBJ2-1; weak D call: TRBD1 (6 bases). Germline V gene lookup returns CDR1 MNHEY and CDR2 SMNVEV (reference sequence). CDR3 size: 14 residues. V lost 3 bases to trimming and J lost 4 bases, with 10 bases between them.

The V and J genes are TRBV5-1 and TRBJ1-1; no firm D call. Trimming left V 2 bases short and J 0 bases short, with 17 bases between. The CDR3 loop spans 17 amino acids. Germline assignment: CDR1 SGHRS and CDR2 YFSETQ. DNA for the CDR3: TGCGCCAGCAGCTTCACCCGACCAGGAGGGATGAACACTGAAGCTTTCTTT. This sequence encodes CASSFTRPGGMNTEAFF.

The gene calls are TRBV9 and TRBJ1-2, with TRBD1 identical over 7 bases. This CDR3 has 14 residues. CDR1 is SGDLS and CDR2 is YYNGEE in the germline V gene. V shed 3 bases, J shed 8 bases, and the junction held 10 bases outside the gene matches. CDR3 DNA sequence: TGTGCCAGCAGCGCGTCGACAGGGATCGACGGCTACACCTTC. It translates to CASSASTGIDGYTF.

This chain joins TRBV5-6 and TRBJ1-6; no firm D call. The CDR3 totals 18 residues. Germline V lookup: CDR1 SGHDT, CDR2 YYEEEE. V lost 3 bases and J 0 bases, leaving 16 bases between the germline ends. CDR3 in amino acids: CASSSIQNPSSYNSPLHF. The CDR3 DNA reads as TGTGCCAGCAGCTCTATACAGAACCCAAGCTCCTATAATTCACCCCTCCACTTT.

This chain connects TRBV7-8 to TRBJ2-3; maybe TRBD1 (6 bases). CDR1 is SGHVS, CDR2 FQNEAQ, per germline. The CDR3 is 16 amino acids. Trimming stripped 1 base from V and 1 base from J, with 12 bases between. CDR3 sequence reads: CASSLVGAGGTDTQYF. The CDR3 DNA reads TGTGCCAGCAGCTTAGTCGGCGCAGGGGGCACAGATACGCAGTATTTT.

The chain carries TRBV7-6 and TRBJ2-2, with D possibly matching TRBD1 (5 bases). Looked up from germline, CDR1 is SGHVS and CDR2 is FNYEAQ. Trimming removed 2 bases from V and 0 bases from J, with 10 bases in between. The CDR3 runs to 16 residues. CDR3 loop: CASSLQMGPNTGELFF. DNA for the CDR3: TGTGCCAGCAGCTTACAGATGGGGCCGAACACCGGGGAGCTGTTTTTT.

V and J are TRBV7-2 and TRBJ2-5; unclear D gene. Trimming cost V 3 bases and J 3 bases, with 8 bases left between them. The CDR3 totals 13 residues. Germline V gene sequence: CDR1 SGHTA, CDR2 FQGNSA. CDR3 sequence: CASSLASEETQYF. DNA of the CDR3: TGTGCCAGCAGCTTGGCTAGTGAAGAGACCCAGTACTTC.

CDR3 protein: CASSIERNYEQYF. The CDR3 DNA sequence: TGTGCCAGTAGTATTGAGCGGAACTACGAGCAGTACTTC. This chain connects TRBV19 to TRBJ2-7, with a weak D call TRBD2 (5 bases). V was cut by 3 bases and J by 3 bases, with 9 bases left in between. In germline, CDR1 is LNHDA, CDR2 SQIVND (reference sequence). The CDR3 spans 13 residues.

The V call is TRBV19, the J call TRBJ1-5; 11 bases are a match to TRBD1. This CDR3 has 15 residues. The junction had 7 bases not matched to a gene; V was cut back by 6 bases and J by 6 bases. Germline V gives CDR1 LNHDA, CDR2 SQIVND (reference sequence). CDR3 in DNA: TGTGCCAGTAGCGGACAGGGGGCCGCGATTCAGCCCCAGCATTTT. Protein: CASSGQGAAIQPQHF. Full variable domain (rest looked up from reference TRBV19 and TRBJ1-5): DGGITQSPKYLFRKEGQNVTLSCEQNLNHDAMYWYRQDPGQGLRLIYYSQIVNDFQKGDIAEGYSVSREKKESFPLTVTSAQKNPTAFYLCASSGQGAAIQPQHFGDGTRLSIL.

The V gene is TRBV6-5, the J gene TRBJ1-5; no clear D. Trimming cost V 5 bases and J 7 bases, with 12 bases left between them. The V gene's germline CDR1 is MNHEY and CDR2 SVGAGI. The CDR3 runs 13 residues. Here the CDR3 DNA reads TGTGCCAGCAGTCTCGGACTTTTCCAGCCCCAGCATTTT. It translates to CASSLGLFQPQHF.

The genes are TRBV12-3 or TRBV12-4 and TRBJ2-7; D is undetermined. The CDR3 runs 12 residues. With 5 bases removed from V and 5 bases from J, the gap between germline ends came to 10 bases. The CDR3: CASSRTVNEQYF. CDR3 DNA: TGTGCCAGCAGTCGCACAGTTAACGAGCAGTACTTC.

This sequence joins TRBV6-5 and TRBJ1-2; 10 nucleotides align to TRBD1. The junction had 8 bases not matched to a gene; V was cut back by 6 bases and J by 4 bases. The CDR3 covers 15 residues. CDR1 and CDR2 (germline): MNHEY, SVGAGI. This chain's CDR3 is CASRGGQGDGYGYTF. CDR3 nucleotides: TGTGCCAGCAGAGGTGGACAGGGGGATGGCTATGGCTACACCTTC.

The chain recombines TRBV28 with TRBJ2-7; TRBD2 might be the D (7 bases). The ends were cut back, 2 bases at V and 5 bases at J, with 22 bases in the middle. CDR3 size: 17 residues. CDR1 MDHEN and CDR2 SYDVKM come from the germline V gene. The CDR3 region is CASSLPVGGATLNEQYF. For the CDR3, the DNA is TGTGCCAGCAGTTTACCCGTGGGGGGGGCGACGCTGAACGAGCAGTACTTC.

In this sample, this clone turned up a few times. This rearrangement joins TRBV24-1 to TRBJ2-3; no firm D call. Germline V gives CDR1 KGHDR, CDR2 SFDVKD. Trimming cost V 4 bases and J 6 bases, with 10 bases left between them. The CDR3 length is 13 residues. CDR3 in DNA: TGTGCCACCAGTGAGAACTTATCGGATACGCAGTATTTT. This gives the protein CATSENLSDTQYF.

V usage is TRBV6-6 and J usage is TRBJ1-1; 10 nucleotides line up with TRBD1. This CDR3 spans 16 amino acids. After removal of 2 bases from V and 6 bases from J, the junction contained 9 bases not matched to a gene. Germline CDR1 MNHNY, CDR2 SVGAGI (reference sequence). This CDR3 reads CASSYQVGTGDSEAFF. The CDR3 DNA is TGTGCCAGCAGTTACCAAGTCGGGACAGGGGACTCTGAAGCTTTCTTT.

V and J are TRBV9 and TRBJ2-5, with a tentative D call TRBD2 (5 bases). Looked up from germline, CDR1 is SGDLS and CDR2 is YYNGEE. V lost 0 bases and J lost 2, with 5 bases in between. This CDR3 has 13 amino acids. The CDR3 region is CASSVGTQETQYF. The CDR3 DNA is TGTGCCAGCAGCGTAGGGACTCAAGAGACCCAGTACTTC.